This TCR beta chain was profiled in a study of blood T cells in healthy people across ages. Primed by a sample-barcoded 5' primer and a J-beta primer mix, a second PCR proceeded for about 7 to 11 cycles. The template-switch adaptor, which had 12 random nucleotides, put a tag on each cDNA molecule. Using its own MiXCR run on the 5' RACE reads, TCRdb lists one record per CDR3 protein. The sample lists roughly 1,800,000 distinct CDR3 sequences; 49% were seen once. Details on this clonotype: The target antigen is unknown.

Study observations and caveats: A strong correlation was found between TCR beta diversity and the percentage of naive T cells. Per-million-T-cell TCR beta diversity fell roughly linearly with age.

The sequenced material came from blood. The sequence derives from a woman between 35 and 50 years old in good health.

The CDR3 DNA reads TGCAGTGCTAGAGGAGGGACAGGGGGGGAGACCCAGTACTTC. It specifies CSARGGTGGETQYF. The rearrangement uses TRBV20-1 and TRBJ2-5, with 11 nucleotides matching TRBD1. From germline, CDR1 is DFQATT and CDR2 SNEGSKA (reference sequence). The ends lost 1 base at V and 5 bases at J; junction bases unmatched: 3. The CDR3 contains 14 residues.